This TCR beta chain was profiled in a study of blood T cell repertoires in COVID-19. About the study: Material from acute and convalescent COVID-19 was sourced from the United States, Italy and Spain.

The CDR3 consists of 15 residues. V shed 1 base and J shed 0 bases, with 7 bases lying between them. Germline loops: CDR1 LGHDT, CDR2 YNNKEL (reference sequence). Authors' methods: Using reference gene primer amplification, nucleated cell counts were estimated. Produced via immunoSEQ multiplex PCR; TCRdb's table is partial and in-frame only. The V and J calls and clone size come from that table; D and trimming were worked out from the DNA. The repertoire holds roughly 200,000 clones, about 83% seen once, with approximately 9% in the top ten. The chain carries TRBV3-1 (or the pseudogene TRBV3-2) and TRBJ1-5; TRBD1 is a possible D gene (5 bases). Material: peripheral blood. This clonotype originated in a middle-aged man with active or convalescent COVID-19. CDR3 residues: CASSQAGGSNQPQHF. Here the CDR3 DNA reads TGTGCCAGCAGCCAAGCCGGGGGTAGCAATCAGCCCCAGCATTTT.